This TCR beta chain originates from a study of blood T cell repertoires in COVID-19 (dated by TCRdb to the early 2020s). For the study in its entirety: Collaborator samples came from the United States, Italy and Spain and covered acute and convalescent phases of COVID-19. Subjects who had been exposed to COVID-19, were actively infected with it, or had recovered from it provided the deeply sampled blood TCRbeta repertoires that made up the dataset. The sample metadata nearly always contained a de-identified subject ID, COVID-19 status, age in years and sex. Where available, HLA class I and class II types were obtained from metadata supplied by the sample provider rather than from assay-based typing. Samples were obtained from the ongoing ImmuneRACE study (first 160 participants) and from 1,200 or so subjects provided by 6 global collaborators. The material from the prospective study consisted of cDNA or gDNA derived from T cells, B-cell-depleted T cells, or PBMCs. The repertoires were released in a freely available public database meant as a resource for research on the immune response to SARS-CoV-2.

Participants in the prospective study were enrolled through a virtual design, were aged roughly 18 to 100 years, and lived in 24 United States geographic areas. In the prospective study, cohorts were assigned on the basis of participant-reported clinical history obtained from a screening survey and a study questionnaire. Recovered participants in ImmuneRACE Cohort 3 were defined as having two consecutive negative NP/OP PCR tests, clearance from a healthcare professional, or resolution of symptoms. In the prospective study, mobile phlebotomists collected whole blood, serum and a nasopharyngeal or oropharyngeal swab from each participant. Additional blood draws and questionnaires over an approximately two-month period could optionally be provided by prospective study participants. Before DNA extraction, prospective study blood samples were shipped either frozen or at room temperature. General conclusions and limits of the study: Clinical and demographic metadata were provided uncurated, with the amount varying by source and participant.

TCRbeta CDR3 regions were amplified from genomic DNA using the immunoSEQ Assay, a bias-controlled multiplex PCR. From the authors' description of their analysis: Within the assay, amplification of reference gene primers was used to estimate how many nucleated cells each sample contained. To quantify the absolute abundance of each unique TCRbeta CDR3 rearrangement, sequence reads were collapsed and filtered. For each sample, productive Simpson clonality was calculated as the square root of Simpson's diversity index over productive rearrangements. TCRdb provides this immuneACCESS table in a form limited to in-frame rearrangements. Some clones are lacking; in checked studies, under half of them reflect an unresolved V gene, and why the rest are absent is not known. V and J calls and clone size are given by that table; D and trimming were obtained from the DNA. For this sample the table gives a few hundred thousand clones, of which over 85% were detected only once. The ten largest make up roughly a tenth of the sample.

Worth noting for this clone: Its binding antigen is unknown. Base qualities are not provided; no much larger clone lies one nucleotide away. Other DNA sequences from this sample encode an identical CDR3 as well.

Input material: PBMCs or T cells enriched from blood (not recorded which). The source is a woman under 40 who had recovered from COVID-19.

The CDR3 has the sequence CASSVLNEQFF. The sequence in DNA is TGTGCCAGTAGCGTCTTGAATGAGCAGTTCTTC. The sequence links TRBV19 to TRBJ2-1, with the identity of the D gene unclear. The germline V gene (reference sequence) provides CDR1 LNHDA and CDR2 SQIVND. The CDR3 runs 11 residues from the cysteine to the phenylalanine. CDR3 DNA is the only sequence kept; it has 33 bases, read in frame from the first base. V is shortened by 6 bases, J by 7 bases, and the region joining them spans 7 bases.